These 22 T cell receptor beta chains originate from one sample sequenced in a study of T cells in Graves' hyperthyroidism and ophthalmopathy. The investigators amplified TCR beta CDR3 regions from RNA transcripts. During a first-round RT-PCR of the TCR CDR3, the HTBI primer set was used. TCRdb re-called the multiplex PCR reads through MiXCR, storing one row per CDR3 protein. Found here are about 460,000 distinct CDR3 sequences, about 22% of them singletons; the top ten hold about 53%. The specimen sequenced was blood. The source of these receptors is a woman aged 70-85 years with Graves' ophthalmopathy.

The chain links TRBV12-3 or TRBV12-4 to TRBJ2-3; 8 bases line up with TRBD2. V lost 7 bases, J lost 6 bases, and 9 bases stayed unmatched. The CDR3 is 14 residues long. CDR3 sequence (DNA): TGTGCCAGCAAACTCAGCGGGAGTGCGGATACGCAGTATTTT. It is translated as CASKLSGSADTQYF.

There are many counts of this clonotype. The chain has TRBV29-1 and TRBJ1-2, with D possibly matching TRBD1 (5 bases). Germline V CDR1 and CDR2: SQVTM, ANQGSEA. The CDR3 extends over 12 amino acids. V lost 3 bases to trimming and J lost 7 bases, with 12 bases between them. The CDR3 DNA reads as TGCAGCGTTGATCGTCAGGGTAGTGGCTACACCTTC. Translation: CSVDRQGSGYTF.

This clonotype was seen more than once but under ten times. The gene calls are TRBV19 and TRBJ1-1, with D possibly being TRBD1 (5 bases). The CDR3 loop spans 15 amino acids. Trimming left V 10 bases short and J 4 bases short, with 22 bases between. From germline, CDR1 is LNHDA and CDR2 SQIVND (reference sequence). The CDR3 region is CATNSPGLSITEAFF. In DNA, the CDR3 is TGTGCCACCAACTCCCCAGGGTTGAGTATCACTGAAGCTTTCTTT.

This clonotype was seen at least ten times. The chain carries TRBV13 and TRBJ2-7; D not certain. This CDR3 is built from 13 residues. Trimming pared 6 bases from V and 5 bases from J, leaving 14 bases between. CDR1 is PRHDT, CDR2 FYEKMQ, per germline (reference sequence). CDR3 amino acids: CASSPVGVHEQYF. DNA for the CDR3: TGTGCCAGCAGTCCGGTGGGTGTCCACGAGCAGTACTTC.

This clonotype has ten or more counts. This chain joins TRBV7-2 and TRBJ1-1; D call uncertain. Germline V gene data show CDR1 as SGHTA and CDR2 as FQGNSA. There are 13 residues in the CDR3. V lost 4 bases to trimming and J lost 6 bases, with 12 bases between them. The CDR3 spells CASSSKRRAEAFF. As DNA, the CDR3 is TGTGCCAGCAGCTCCAAGAGAAGGGCTGAAGCTTTCTTT.

This clonotype was found a few times. V usage is TRBV6-9 and J usage is TRBJ1-1; a possible D gene is TRBD1 (5 bases). This CDR3 has 14 amino acids. Per germline, CDR1 MNHGY and CDR2 SVAAGI. Trimming took 5 bases from V and 7 from J, leaving 17 bases between them. The CDR3 sequence is CASSPFVGANEAFF. The CDR3, as DNA: TGTGCCAGCAGTCCATTCGTTGGGGCGAATGAAGCTTTCTTT.

This clonotype was seen only a few times. This rearrangement joins TRBV25-1 to TRBJ2-1; 8 nucleotides line up with TRBD2. Germline-derived CDR1 and CDR2 are MGHDK and SYGVNS. The CDR3 length is 16 residues. Germline trimming cut 6 bases from V and 2 bases from J; bases unmatched to any gene: 9. The DNA for the CDR3 is TGTGCCAGCAGCCCTACACCGGGACTAGCCTACAATGAGCAGTTCTTC. Its protein is CASSPTPGLAYNEQFF.

This clonotype came up a few times. The chain recombines TRBV5-6 with TRBJ1-6; 7 bases are a match to TRBD1. Unmatched junction bases numbered 7, after V lost 2 bases and J lost 8 bases. The length of the CDR3 is 15 residues. Germline CDR1 reads SGHDT; CDR2 reads YYEEEE. For the CDR3, the DNA is TGTGCCAGCAGCTTTACCCGACAGGGTTATTCACCCCTCCACTTT. Its translation: CASSFTRQGYSPLHF.

This rearrangement joins TRBV9 to TRBJ2-4; D might be TRBD1 or TRBD2, each matching 5 bases. Trimming pared 3 bases from V and 2 bases from J, leaving 6 bases between. This CDR3 region has 13 residues. Germline CDR1 SGDLS, CDR2 YYNGEE. Here the CDR3 reads CASSGGTKNIQYF. CDR3 nucleotide sequence: TGTGCCAGCAGCGGGGGGACCAAAAACATTCAGTACTTC.

This clonotype was detected many times. The rearrangement uses TRBV20-1 and TRBJ2-3, with 14 bases lining up with TRBD2. CDR1 and CDR2 from the germline V gene are DFQATT and SNEGSKA (reference sequence). J was trimmed by 3 bases and V by 1 base; bases with no gene match: 0. This CDR3 spans 15 amino acids. The CDR3 DNA reads as TGCAGTGCTAGAGGGACTAGCGGGAGGACAGATACGCAGTATTTT. Protein product: CSARGTSGRTDTQYF.

About this clonotype: Germline is not matched at one junction end, which may reflect a read error. This rearrangement joins TRBV12-3 or TRBV12-4 to TRBJ2-1; weak D call: TRBD1 (5 bases). The CDR3 loop spans 15 amino acids. The CDR3 DNA sequence: TGTGCCAGCAGTTTAGGTACAGGAGATTACAGTGAGCAGTTCTTC. Translated, it gives CASSLGTGDYSEQFF.

A few counts support this clonotype. The J gene is TRBJ1-4, the V gene TRBV20-1; unclear D gene. This CDR3 spans 14 amino acids. Germline CDR1 and CDR2: DFQATT and SNEGSKA (reference sequence). The V end lost 6 bases, the J end lost 3 bases, and 14 bases lay between the germline ends. The DNA for the CDR3 is TGCAGTGCCTTCCGTCTGGGGTCTAATGAAAAACTGTTTTTT. Amino acid sequence: CSAFRLGSNEKLFF.

The chain is built from TRBV10-1 and TRBJ2-1; 13 nucleotides match TRBD2. Looked up from germline, CDR1 is WNHNN and CDR2 is SYGVQD (reference sequence). J was trimmed by 8 bases and V by 5 bases; bases with no gene match: 18. The CDR3 length is 19 residues. The CDR3 here is CASSRTTSGRKSGSDEQFF. CDR3 nucleotides: TGCGCCAGCAGTCGAACGACTAGCGGGAGGAAATCGGGTAGCGATGAGCAGTTCTTC.

CDR3 region: CASSIRQGFTYGYTF. The CDR3 region has the DNA TGTGCCAGTAGTATCCGACAGGGGTTTACCTATGGCTACACCTTC. The rearrangement links TRBV19 to TRBJ1-2, with 8 bases matching TRBD1. Trimming took 3 bases from V and 4 from J; bases not matched to a gene: 7. CDR1 and CDR2 (germline): LNHDA, SQIVND (reference sequence). The CDR3 totals 15 residues.

The CDR3 here is CASSLTLAGGPGNEQFF. CDR3 DNA sequence: TGCGCCAGCAGCCTGACTTTAGCGGGAGGGCCGGGAAATGAGCAGTTCTTC. This sequence joins TRBV4-1 and TRBJ2-1; 11 nucleotides align to TRBD2. The junction had 12 bases not matched to a gene; V was cut back by 4 bases and J by 7 bases. Germline V lookup: CDR1 MGHRA, CDR2 YSYEKL. The CDR3 totals 17 residues.

This clonotype was recorded a few times. The chain combines TRBV6-2 or TRBV6-3 with TRBJ2-1; no clear D gene. Germline V CDR1 and CDR2: MNHEY, SVGEGT. Trimming pared 1 base from V and 9 bases from J, leaving 7 bases between. This CDR3 comprises 12 residues. As DNA, the CDR3 is TGTGCCAGCAGTTACTTAGTTAGTGAGCAGTTCTTC. It encodes CASSYLVSEQFF.

This clonotype occurred a few times. The chain links TRBV19 to TRBJ2-5; 7 nucleotides align to TRBD2. CDR1 and CDR2 from the germline V gene are LNHDA and SQIVND (reference sequence). V was clipped by 9 bases and J by 0 bases; unmatched bases: 13. This CDR3 comprises 16 residues. The CDR3 region is CASREVGGPDQETQYF. The CDR3 coding sequence is TGTGCCAGCAGAGAAGTGGGAGGGCCTGACCAAGAGACCCAGTACTTC. The variable domain in full, with the rest retrieved from reference TRBV19 and TRBJ2-5, is DGGITQSPKYLFRKEGQNVTLSCEQNLNHDAMYWYRQDPGQGLRLIYYSQIVNDFQKGDIAEGYSVSREKKESFPLTVTSAQKNPTAFYLCASREVGGPDQETQYFGPGTRLLVL.

As DNA, the CDR3 is TGTGCCAGCAGGACAGGGGGCCTCGCTGGGGCCAACGTCCTGACTTTC. Amino acids: CASRTGGLAGANVLTF. This chain joins TRBV28 and TRBJ2-6; 10 nucleotides align to TRBD1. CDR1 is MDHEN and CDR2 is SYDVKM in the germline V gene. V gave up 6 bases and J gave up 2 bases; unmatched junction bases: 4. This CDR3 region has 16 residues.

The V and J genes are TRBV5-1 and TRBJ2-7; a weak D match, TRBD1 (6 bases). The CDR3 is 15 amino acids. V lost 0 bases and J 6 bases, leaving 16 bases between the germline ends. Germline V lookup: CDR1 SGHRS, CDR2 YFSETQ. The CDR3 spells CASSLEQGTAGEQYF. CDR3 bases: TGCGCCAGCAGCTTGGAACAGGGTACTGCCGGCGAGCAGTACTTC.

The chain recombines TRBV15 with TRBJ2-1, with D uncertain. V was clipped by 5 bases and J by 2 bases, with 16 bases between them. This CDR3 region has 16 residues. Per the germline V gene, CDR1 is LNHNV and CDR2 is YYDKDF (reference sequence). The DNA for the CDR3 is TGTGCCACCAGCTTCAAGCAGACCGTCCCCTACAATGAGCAGTTCTTC. Protein sequence: CATSFKQTVPYNEQFF.

At least ten counts were recorded for this clonotype. For the CDR3, the DNA is TGTGCCAGCACCCGCGAGGTGGGAACTGAAGCTTTCTTT. It specifies CASTREVGTEAFF. The chain is built from TRBV27 and TRBJ1-1; D is unclear. The germline V gene has CDR1 MNHEY and CDR2 SMNVEV (reference sequence). This CDR3 contains 13 residues. V lost 7 bases to trimming and J lost 5 bases, with 14 bases between them.

Only a few counts were recorded for this clonotype. J is TRBJ2-1 and V is TRBV9; 7 nucleotides match TRBD2. The CDR3 runs to 13 residues. Germline lookup yields CDR1 SGDLS and CDR2 YYNGEE. After removal of 2 bases from V and 6 bases from J, the junction contained 2 bases not matched to a gene. The CDR3 nucleotides read TGTGCCAGCAGCGTGGGAGGGGTCAATGAGCAGTTCTTC. As protein: CASSVGGVNEQFF.